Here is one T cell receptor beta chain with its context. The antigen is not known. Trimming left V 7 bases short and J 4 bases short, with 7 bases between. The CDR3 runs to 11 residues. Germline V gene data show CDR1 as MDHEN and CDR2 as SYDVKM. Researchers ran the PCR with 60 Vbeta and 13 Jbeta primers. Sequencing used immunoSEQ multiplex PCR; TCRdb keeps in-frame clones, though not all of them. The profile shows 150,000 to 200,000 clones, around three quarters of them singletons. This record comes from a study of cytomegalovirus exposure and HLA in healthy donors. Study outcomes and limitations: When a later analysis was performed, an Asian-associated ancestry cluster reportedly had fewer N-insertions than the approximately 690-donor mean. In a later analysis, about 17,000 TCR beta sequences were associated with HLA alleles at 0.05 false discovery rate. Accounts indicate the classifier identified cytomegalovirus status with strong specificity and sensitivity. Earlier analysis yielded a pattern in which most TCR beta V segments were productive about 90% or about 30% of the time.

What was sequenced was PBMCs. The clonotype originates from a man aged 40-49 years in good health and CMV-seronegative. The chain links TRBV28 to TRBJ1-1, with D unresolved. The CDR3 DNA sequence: TGTGCCAGCACGGCGGGCACTGAAGCTTTCTTT. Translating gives CASTAGTEAFF.